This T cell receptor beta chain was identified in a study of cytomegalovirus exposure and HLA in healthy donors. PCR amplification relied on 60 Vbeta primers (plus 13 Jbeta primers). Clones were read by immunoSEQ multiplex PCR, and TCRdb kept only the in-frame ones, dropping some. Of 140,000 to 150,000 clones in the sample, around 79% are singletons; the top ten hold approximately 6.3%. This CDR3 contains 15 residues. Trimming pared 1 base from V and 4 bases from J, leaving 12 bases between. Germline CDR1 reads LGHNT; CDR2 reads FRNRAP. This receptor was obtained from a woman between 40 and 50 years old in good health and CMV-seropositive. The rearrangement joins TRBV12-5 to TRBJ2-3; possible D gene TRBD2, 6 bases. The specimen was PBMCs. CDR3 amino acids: CASGLATSVADTQYF. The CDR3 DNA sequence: TGTGCTAGTGGTTTGGCGACTAGTGTTGCAGATACGCAGTATTTT.